This TCR beta chain came from a study of blood T cell repertoires in COVID-19. Study-level information: Sites in the United States, Italy and Spain provided acute and convalescent COVID-19 samples.

V was pared by 5 bases and J by 0 bases, with 10 bases of the junction left unmatched. The CDR3 extends over 17 amino acids. CDR1 and CDR2 (germline): SEHNR, FQNEAQ (reference sequence). Repertoires were generated with immunoSEQ multiplex PCR, while TCRdb's copy carries only in-frame clones and drops some. Of approximately 260,000 clones listed, 75% to 90% are singletons. The source material was peripheral blood. The source is a man aged 60 to 75 who had recovered from COVID-19. The rearrangement links TRBV7-9 to TRBJ2-7; TRBD1 matches 10 bases. CDR3 nucleotides: TGTGCCAGCAGCCCGAGAGAGACAGGGGGCAGCTCCTACGAGCAGTACTTC. This encodes CASSPRETGGSSYEQYF.